The clone carrying this T cell receptor beta chain appeared many times. Germline assignment: CDR1 SQVTM and CDR2 ANQGSEA. V was cut by 2 bases and J by 9 bases, with 11 bases left in between. This CDR3 spans 12 amino acids. These data belong to a study of CD8 T cells in ankylosing spondylitis. TCRdb itself ran the 5' RACE reads through MiXCR, one entry per CDR3 protein. The sample yields 200,000 to 300,000 distinct CDR3 sequences, 20% to 30% seen once. This TCR came from a male donor with ankylosing spondylitis or in good health (not recorded which). The sample consisted of blood, either unsorted or a sorted T cell fraction (not recorded which). This chain uses TRBV29-1 with TRBJ2-1; tentatively, D is TRBD1 (6 bases). CDR3 region: CSVENRDSEQFF. The CDR3 nucleotides are TGCAGCGTTGAAAACAGGGATTCTGAGCAGTTCTTC.